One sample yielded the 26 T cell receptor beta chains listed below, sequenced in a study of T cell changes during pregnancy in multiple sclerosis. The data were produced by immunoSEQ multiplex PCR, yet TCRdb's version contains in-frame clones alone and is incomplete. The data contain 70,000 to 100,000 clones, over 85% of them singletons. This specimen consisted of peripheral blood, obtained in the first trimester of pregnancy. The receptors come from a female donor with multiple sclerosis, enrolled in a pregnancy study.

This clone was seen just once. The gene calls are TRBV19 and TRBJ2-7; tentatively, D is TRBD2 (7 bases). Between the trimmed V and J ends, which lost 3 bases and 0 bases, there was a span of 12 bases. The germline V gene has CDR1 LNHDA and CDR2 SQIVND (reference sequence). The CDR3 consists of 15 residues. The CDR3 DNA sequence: TGTGCCAGTAGTATTAGGGGGGGAAGCTCCTACGAGCAGTACTTC. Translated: CASSIRGGSSYEQYF.

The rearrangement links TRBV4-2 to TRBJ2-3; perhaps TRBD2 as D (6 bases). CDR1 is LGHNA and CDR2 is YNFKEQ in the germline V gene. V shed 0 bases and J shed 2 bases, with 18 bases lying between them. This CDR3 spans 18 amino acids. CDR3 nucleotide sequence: TGTGCCAGCAGCCAAGAAGGCTCTACCGGGACTGTCACAGATACGCAGTATTTT. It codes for CASSQEGSTGTVTDTQYF.

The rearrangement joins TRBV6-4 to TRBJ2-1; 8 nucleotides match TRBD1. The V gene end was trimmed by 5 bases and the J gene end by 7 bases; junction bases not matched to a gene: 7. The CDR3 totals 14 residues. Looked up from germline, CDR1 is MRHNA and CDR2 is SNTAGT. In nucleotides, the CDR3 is TGTGCCAGCAGTTCCACCACAGGGGGGAATGAGCAGTTCTTC. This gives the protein CASSSTTGGNEQFF.

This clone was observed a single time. CDR3 residues: CASSRERGAYNEQFF. The DNA for the CDR3 is TGCGCCAGCAGCAGGGAGCGGGGGGCCTACAATGAGCAGTTCTTC. The chain joins TRBV5-1 to TRBJ2-1; 9 bases map to TRBD2. This CDR3 is built from 15 residues. CDR1 is SGHRS, CDR2 YFSETQ, per germline. Trimming at V came to 4 bases and at J to 2 bases, leaving 4 bases not matched to a gene.

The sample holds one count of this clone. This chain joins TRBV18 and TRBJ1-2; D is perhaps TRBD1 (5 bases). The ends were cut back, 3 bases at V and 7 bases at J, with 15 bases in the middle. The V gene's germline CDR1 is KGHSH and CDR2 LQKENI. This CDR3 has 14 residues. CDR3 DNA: TGTGCCAGCTCACCGGGACTTCAAAACCGTGGCTACACCTTC. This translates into CASSPGLQNRGYTF.

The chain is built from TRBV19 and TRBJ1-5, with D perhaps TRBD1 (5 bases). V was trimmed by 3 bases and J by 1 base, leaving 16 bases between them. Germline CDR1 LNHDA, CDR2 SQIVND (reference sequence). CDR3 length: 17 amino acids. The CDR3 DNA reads TGTGCCAGTAGTATTGGGCGGGGCCCGGGGAGCAATCAGCCCCAGCATTTT. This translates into CASSIGRGPGSNQPQHF.

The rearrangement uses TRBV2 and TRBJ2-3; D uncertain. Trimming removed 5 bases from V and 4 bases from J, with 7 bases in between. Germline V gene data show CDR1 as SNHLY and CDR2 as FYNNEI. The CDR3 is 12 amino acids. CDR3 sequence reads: CASSLLSDTQYF. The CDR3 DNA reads TGTGCCAGCAGTCTTTTATCAGATACGCAGTATTTT.

CDR3 sequence reads: CASRPGGAGAGELFF. CDR3 nucleotide sequence: TGTGCCAGCAGACCCGGGGGGGCTGGCGCCGGGGAGCTGTTTTTT. The chain carries TRBV7-6 and TRBJ2-2; 8 positions match TRBD2. CDR1 is SGHVS and CDR2 is FNYEAQ in the germline V gene. This CDR3 contains 15 residues. V shed 6 bases, J shed 6 bases, and the junction held 9 bases outside the gene matches.

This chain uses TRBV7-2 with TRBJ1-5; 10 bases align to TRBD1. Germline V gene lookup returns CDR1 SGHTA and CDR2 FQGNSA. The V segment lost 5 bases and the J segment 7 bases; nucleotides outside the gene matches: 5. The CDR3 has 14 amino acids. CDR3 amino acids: CASSGDRGRQPQHF. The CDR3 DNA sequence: TGTGCCAGCAGCGGGGACAGGGGAAGGCAGCCCCAGCATTTT.

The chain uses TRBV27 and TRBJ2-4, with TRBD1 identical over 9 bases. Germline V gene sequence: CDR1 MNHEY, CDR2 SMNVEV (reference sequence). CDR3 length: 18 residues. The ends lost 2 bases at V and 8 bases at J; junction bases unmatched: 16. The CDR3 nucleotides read TGTGCCAGCAGTTTACATCCCCCCCAAGGGACAGGGAGGCACATTCAGTACTTC. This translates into CASSLHPPQGTGRHIQYF.

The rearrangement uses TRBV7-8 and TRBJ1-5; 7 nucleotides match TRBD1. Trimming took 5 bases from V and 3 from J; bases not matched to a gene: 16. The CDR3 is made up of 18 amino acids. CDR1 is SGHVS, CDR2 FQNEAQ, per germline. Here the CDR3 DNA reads TGTGCCAGCAGCCACCAGATTCGTCCCCAGGGGGTCAATCAGCCCCAGCATTTT. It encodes CASSHQIRPQGVNQPQHF.

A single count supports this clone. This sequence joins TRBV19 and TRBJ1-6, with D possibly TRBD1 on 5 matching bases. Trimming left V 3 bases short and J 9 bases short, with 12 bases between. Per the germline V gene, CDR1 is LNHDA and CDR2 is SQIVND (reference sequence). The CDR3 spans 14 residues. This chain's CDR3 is CASSMRQGGSPLHF. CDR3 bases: TGTGCCAGTAGTATGAGGCAGGGTGGTTCACCCCTCCACTTT.

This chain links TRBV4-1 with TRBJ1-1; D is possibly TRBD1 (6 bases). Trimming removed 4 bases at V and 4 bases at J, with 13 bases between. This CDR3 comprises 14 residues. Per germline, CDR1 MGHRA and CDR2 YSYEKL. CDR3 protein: CASSPKGGVTEAFF. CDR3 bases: TGCGCCAGCAGCCCAAAGGGGGGGGTCACTGAAGCTTTCTTT.

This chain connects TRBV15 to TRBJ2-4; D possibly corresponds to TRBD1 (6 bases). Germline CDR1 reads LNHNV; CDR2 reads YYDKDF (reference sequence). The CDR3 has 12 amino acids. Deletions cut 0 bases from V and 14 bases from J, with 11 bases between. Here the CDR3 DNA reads TGTGCCACCAGCAGAGACAGGGGCAAAGAGTACTTC. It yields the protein CATSRDRGKEYF.

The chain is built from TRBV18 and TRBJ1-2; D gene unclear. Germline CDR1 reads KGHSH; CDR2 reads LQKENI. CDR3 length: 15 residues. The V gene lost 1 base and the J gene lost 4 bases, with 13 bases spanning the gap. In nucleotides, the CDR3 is TGTGCCAGCTCACCACTAAAAGAGGGTCGCTATGGCTACACCTTC. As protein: CASSPLKEGRYGYTF.

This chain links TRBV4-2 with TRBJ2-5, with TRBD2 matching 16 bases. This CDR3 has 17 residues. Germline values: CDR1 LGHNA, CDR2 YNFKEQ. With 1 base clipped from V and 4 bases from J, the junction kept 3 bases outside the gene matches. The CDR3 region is CASSQVGTSGGAETQYF. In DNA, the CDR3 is TGTGCCAGCAGCCAAGTAGGGACTAGCGGGGGGGCAGAGACCCAGTACTTC.

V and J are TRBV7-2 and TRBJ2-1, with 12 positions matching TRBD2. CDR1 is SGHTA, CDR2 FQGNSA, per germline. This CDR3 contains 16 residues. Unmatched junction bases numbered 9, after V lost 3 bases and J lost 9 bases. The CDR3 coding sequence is TGTGCCAGCAGCTTCCTAGCGGGGGGGCCGAGGGGTGAGCAGTTCTTC. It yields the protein CASSFLAGGPRGEQFF.

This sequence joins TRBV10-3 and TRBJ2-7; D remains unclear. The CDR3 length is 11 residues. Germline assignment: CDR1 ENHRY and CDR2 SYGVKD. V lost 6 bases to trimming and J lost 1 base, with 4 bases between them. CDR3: CAISVSYEQYF. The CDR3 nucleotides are TGTGCCATCAGCGTGTCCTACGAGCAGTACTTC.

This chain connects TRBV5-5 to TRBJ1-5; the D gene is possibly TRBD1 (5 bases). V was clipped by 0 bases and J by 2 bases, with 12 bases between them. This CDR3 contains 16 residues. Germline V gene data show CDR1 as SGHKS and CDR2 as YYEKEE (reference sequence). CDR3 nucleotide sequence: TGTGCCAGCAGCTTGGTTTCAGGGTCTGGCAATCAGCCCCAGCATTTT. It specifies CASSLVSGSGNQPQHF.

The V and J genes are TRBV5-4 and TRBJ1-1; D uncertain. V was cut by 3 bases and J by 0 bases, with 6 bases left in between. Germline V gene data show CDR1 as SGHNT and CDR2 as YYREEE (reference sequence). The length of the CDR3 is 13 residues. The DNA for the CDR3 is TGTGCCAGCAGCTCAGGATTGAACACTGAAGCTTTCTTT. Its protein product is CASSSGLNTEAFF.

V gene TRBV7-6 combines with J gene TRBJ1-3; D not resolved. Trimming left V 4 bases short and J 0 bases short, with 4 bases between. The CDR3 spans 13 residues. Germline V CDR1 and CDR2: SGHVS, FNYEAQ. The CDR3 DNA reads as TGTGCCAGCAGCTGGAGCTCTGGAAACACCATATATTTT. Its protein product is CASSWSSGNTIYF.

CDR3 DNA sequence: TGTGCCAGCAGCCAAGACCGGGACAGGGGGTACGAGCAGTACTTC. Translating it yields CASSQDRDRGYEQYF. The V and J genes are TRBV14 and TRBJ2-7; TRBD1 matches at 11 bases. V trimming: 0 bases; J trimming: 4 bases; junction bases outside the gene matches: 2. This CDR3 has 15 residues. Germline CDR1 and CDR2: SGHDN and FVKESK.

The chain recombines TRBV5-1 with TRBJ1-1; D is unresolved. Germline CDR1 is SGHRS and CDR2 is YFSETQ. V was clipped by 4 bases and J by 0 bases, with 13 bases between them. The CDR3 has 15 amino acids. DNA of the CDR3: TGCGCCAGCAGCCCTTGGGCAGGCCTGAACACTGAAGCTTTCTTT. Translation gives CASSPWAGLNTEAFF.

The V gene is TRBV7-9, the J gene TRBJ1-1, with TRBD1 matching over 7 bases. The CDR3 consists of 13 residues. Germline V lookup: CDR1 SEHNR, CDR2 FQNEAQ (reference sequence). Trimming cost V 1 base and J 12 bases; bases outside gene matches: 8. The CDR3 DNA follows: TGTGCCAGCAGCTTAGAGGGTCAGGGGGGAACTTTCTTT. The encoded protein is CASSLEGQGGTFF.

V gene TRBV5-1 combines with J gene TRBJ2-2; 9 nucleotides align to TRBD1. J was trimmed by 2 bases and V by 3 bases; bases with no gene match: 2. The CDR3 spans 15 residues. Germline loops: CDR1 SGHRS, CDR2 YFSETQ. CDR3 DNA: TGCGCCAGCAGCTGGGACAGGGCCAACACCGGGGAGCTGTTTTTT. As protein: CASSWDRANTGELFF.

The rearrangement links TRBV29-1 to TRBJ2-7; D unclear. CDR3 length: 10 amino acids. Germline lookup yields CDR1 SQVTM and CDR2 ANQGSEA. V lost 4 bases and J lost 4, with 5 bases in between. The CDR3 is CSVGQYEQYF. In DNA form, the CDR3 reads TGCAGCGTTGGTCAGTACGAGCAGTACTTC.